What follows are 15 T cell receptor beta chains derived from one specimen sequenced in a study of T cells in localized non-small cell lung cancer. Produced via immunoSEQ multiplex PCR; TCRdb's table is partial and in-frame only. The sample lists tens of thousands of clones, around 80% occurring once. The sequencing here drew on peripheral blood, taken before any cancer treatment. These receptors were collected from a male donor aged 60 or older with stage II squamous cell lung carcinoma.

The chain is built from TRBV15 and TRBJ2-1; 9 bases align to TRBD1. With 4 bases clipped from V and 7 bases from J, the junction kept 5 bases outside the gene matches. Germline-derived CDR1 and CDR2 are LNHNV and YYDKDF (reference sequence). This CDR3 has 14 amino acids. The chain's CDR3 is CATSTRDRVNEQFF. As DNA, the CDR3 is TGTGCCACCAGCACACGGGACAGGGTGAATGAGCAGTTCTTC.

The chain links TRBV6-6 to TRBJ1-1; TRBD1 aligns across 10 bases. Germline loops: CDR1 MNHNY, CDR2 SVGAGI (reference sequence). This CDR3 contains 15 residues. V shed 6 bases and J 5 bases; nucleotides not matched to a gene: 9. The CDR3 DNA reads TGTGCCAGCAGCACAGGACAGGGGGAAGGAACTGAAGCTTTCTTT. Protein sequence: CASSTGQGEGTEAFF.

This chain connects TRBV6-5 to TRBJ2-3; the D gene is possibly TRBD2 (6 bases). This CDR3 is built from 15 residues. From germline, CDR1 is MNHEY and CDR2 SVGAGI. V shed 6 bases and J shed 3 bases, with 16 bases lying between them. The CDR3 region has the DNA TGTGCCAGCAGGGGCGGGGCTCTTGGGACAGATACGCAGTATTTT. Translation: CASRGGALGTDTQYF.

This clone was observed a single time. This rearrangement joins TRBV25-1 to TRBJ2-2; 12 bases agree with TRBD2. The V and J ends lost 7 bases and 5 bases, in that order; junction bases with no gene match: 5. The CDR3 is made up of 15 amino acids. CDR1 and CDR2 (germline): MGHDK, SYGVNS. In DNA form, the CDR3 reads TGTGCCAGCACCGGGACTAGCGGGTTTACCGGGGAGCTGTTTTTT. Translated, it gives CASTGTSGFTGELFF.

The chain recombines TRBV9 with TRBJ2-3, with D unclear. With 3 bases removed from V and 2 bases from J, the gap between germline ends came to 1 base. Germline assignment: CDR1 SGDLS and CDR2 YYNGEE. This CDR3 contains 11 residues. This chain's CDR3 is CASSATDTQYF. The CDR3 DNA sequence: TGTGCCAGCAGCGCCACAGATACGCAGTATTTT.

The V call is TRBV9, the J call TRBJ2-7; the D gene could be TRBD1 or TRBD2 (5 bases each). The CDR3 runs to 14 residues. Trimming removed 2 bases at V and 6 bases at J, with 15 bases between. CDR1 and CDR2 from the germline V gene are SGDLS and YYNGEE. CDR3 residues: CASSVGTTNGEQYF. The CDR3 region has the DNA TGTGCCAGCAGCGTCGGGACGACCAACGGCGAGCAGTACTTC. The full variable domain, with the rest looked up from reference TRBV9 and TRBJ2-7, is DSGVTQTPKHLITATGQRVTLRCSPRSGDLSVYWYQQSLDQGLQFLIQYYNGEERAKGNILERFSAQQFPDLHSELNLSSLELGDSALYFCASSVGTTNGEQYFGPGTRLTVT.

This chain uses TRBV28 with TRBJ2-7; 7 bases are a match to TRBD1. Germline CDR1 is MDHEN and CDR2 is SYDVKM. After removal of 4 bases from V and 3 bases from J, the junction contained 3 bases not matched to a gene. CDR3 length equals 13 residues. The CDR3 coding sequence is TGTGCCAGCAGTTCGGGACAGAACTACGAGCAGTACTTC. Translating gives CASSSGQNYEQYF. The full variable domain, in which reference TRBV28 and TRBJ2-7 provide the parts outside the CDR3, is DVKVTQSSRYLVKRTGEKVFLECVQDMDHENMFWYRQDPGLGLRLIYFSYDVKMKEKGDIPEGYSVSREKKERFSLILESASTNQTSMYLCASSSGQNYEQYFGPGTRLTVT.

The table lists this clone with a count of one. V and J are TRBV5-4 and TRBJ2-2; D is unclear. The V and J ends lost 0 bases and 0 bases respectively, with 9 bases between them. Per germline, CDR1 SGHNT and CDR2 YYREEE (reference sequence). The CDR3 runs 16 residues. The CDR3, as DNA: TGTGCCAGCAGCTTGGACGCGACATCGAACACCGGGGAGCTGTTTTTT. Translating it yields CASSLDATSNTGELFF. Filled out from reference TRBV5-4 and TRBJ2-2, the complete variable domain reads ETGVTQSPTHLIKTRGQQVTLRCSSQSGHNTVSWYQQALGQGPQFIFQYYREEENGRGNFPPRFSGLQFPNYSSELNVNALELDDSALYLCASSLDATSNTGELFFGEGSRLTVL.

This chain joins TRBV11-2 and TRBJ2-7; a weak D match, TRBD1 (5 bases). The ends were cut back, 3 bases at V and 2 bases at J, with 14 bases in the middle. The V gene's germline CDR1 is SGHAT and CDR2 FQNNGV. The CDR3 loop spans 15 amino acids. Here the CDR3 reads CASSFQVGRTYEQYF. The DNA for the CDR3 is TGTGCCAGCAGCTTCCAGGTGGGGCGGACCTACGAGCAGTACTTC. The complete variable domain, with remaining parts taken from reference TRBV11-2 and TRBJ2-7, reads EAGVAQSPRYKIIEKRQSVAFWCNPISGHATLYWYQQILGQGPKLLIQFQNNGVVDDSQLPKDRFSAERLKGVDSTLKIQPAKLEDSAVYLCASSFQVGRTYEQYFGPGTRLTVT.

CDR3 region: CASSPGQRNTEAFF. In DNA form, the CDR3 reads TGTGCCAGCTCACCGGGACAGCGGAACACTGAAGCTTTCTTT. J is TRBJ1-1 and V is TRBV18; 7 nucleotides line up with TRBD1. Unmatched junction bases numbered 2, after V lost 3 bases and J lost 1 base. The germline V gene encodes CDR1 KGHSH and CDR2 LQKENI. The CDR3 runs 14 residues.

This clone turned up a few times. J is TRBJ1-6 and V is TRBV7-3; D possibly corresponds to TRBD1 (6 bases). V gave up 2 bases and J gave up 11 bases, with 16 bases separating them. Germline assignment: CDR1 SGHTA and CDR2 FQGTGA. CDR3 size: 15 residues. CDR3 nucleotides: TGTGCCAGCAGCTTAGATCGAGGGACAATTACACCCCTCCACTTT. Translating gives CASSLDRGTITPLHF.

The V and J genes are TRBV19 and TRBJ1-2, with a weak D call TRBD1 (6 bases). The CDR3 runs to 11 residues. V lost 10 bases and J 6 bases, leaving 12 bases between the germline ends. Germline lookup yields CDR1 LNHDA and CDR2 SQIVND (reference sequence). The CDR3 reads CAIWGADGYTF. The CDR3 nucleotides are TGTGCCATCTGGGGGGCGGATGGCTACACCTTC. Full variable domain (missing parts from reference TRBV19 and TRBJ1-2): DGGITQSPKYLFRKEGQNVTLSCEQNLNHDAMYWYRQDPGQGLRLIYYSQIVNDFQKGDIAEGYSVSREKKESFPLTVTSAQKNPTAFYLCAIWGADGYTFGSGTRLTVV.

CDR3 sequence: CASSLSFGGSSPLHF. Here the CDR3 DNA reads TGTGCCAGCAGTTTATCTTTTGGGGGTAGCTCACCCCTCCACTTT. This sequence joins TRBV27 and TRBJ1-6; D perhaps matches TRBD1 (5 bases). Germline values: CDR1 MNHEY, CDR2 SMNVEV (reference sequence). V dropped 0 bases and J dropped 10 bases, with 13 bases sitting between them. This CDR3 contains 15 residues.

In this sample, this clone turned up a few times. The chain recombines TRBV30 with TRBJ1-5; 12 bases are shared with TRBD1. Germline V gene lookup returns CDR1 GTSNPN and CDR2 SVGIG (reference sequence). Trimming took 3 bases from V and 7 from J; bases not matched to a gene: 4. This CDR3 region has 14 residues. The CDR3 loop reads CAWSLGTGGQPQHF. CDR3 coding DNA: TGTGCCTGGAGCCTTGGGACAGGGGGCCAGCCCCAGCATTTT.

This chain links TRBV5-1 with TRBJ2-5; 9 bases are shared with TRBD2. The CDR3 covers 16 residues. CDR1 and CDR2 (germline): SGHRS, YFSETQ. J was trimmed by 9 bases and V by 0 bases; bases with no gene match: 12. The CDR3 DNA reads TGCGCCAGCAGCTTGGTCCCGGGACTAGCAATGGAGGCCCAGTACTTC. It is translated as CASSLVPGLAMEAQYF.